The next 13 T cell receptor beta chains were all read from a single sample in a study of blood T cell repertoires in COVID-19. TCRdb's table, derived via immunoSEQ multiplex PCR, lists solely in-frame clones and lacks some. The sample lists under 350,000 clones; roughly 86% were seen once. The specimen was PBMCs or T cells enriched from blood (not recorded which). All receptors derive from a woman aged 18 to 35 who had recovered from COVID-19.

The chain uses TRBV6-5 and TRBJ1-5; D call uncertain. This CDR3 spans 15 amino acids. Deletions cut 11 bases from V and 3 bases from J, with 20 bases between. Germline V gives CDR1 MNHEY, CDR2 SVGAGI. CDR3 sequence: CAGNAGLFLNQPQHF. The DNA of the CDR3 is TGTGCCGGAAACGCGGGCCTATTCCTCAATCAGCCCCAGCATTTT.

This chain connects TRBV6-5 to TRBJ1-4; possibly TRBD1 for D (6 bases). Trimming pared 6 bases from V and 7 bases from J, leaving 12 bases between. The CDR3 is 13 residues long. Per germline, CDR1 MNHEY and CDR2 SVGAGI. DNA for the CDR3: TGTGCCAGCAGAAAACAGGGAACTGAAAAACTGTTTTTT. Residues: CASRKQGTEKLFF.

V usage is TRBV12-3 or TRBV12-4 and J usage is TRBJ1-2; the D is unclear. Between the trimmed V and J ends, which lost 8 bases and 1 base, there was a span of 8 bases. The CDR3 consists of 12 residues. CDR3 protein: CASRHYNYGYTF. DNA of the CDR3: TGTGCCAGCCGTCACTATAACTATGGCTACACCTTC.

V usage is TRBV30 and J usage is TRBJ1-3; D gene ambiguous. The CDR3 covers 14 residues. V was shortened by 3 bases and J by 0 bases, with 9 bases between the two germline ends. Germline V gene lookup returns CDR1 GTSNPN and CDR2 SVGIG (reference sequence). The CDR3 DNA follows: TGTGCCTGGAGGGGCAGGAACTCTGGAAACACCATATATTTT. This sequence encodes CAWRGRNSGNTIYF.

The chain combines TRBV10-3 with TRBJ1-4; 10 nucleotides line up with TRBD1. Germline assignment: CDR1 ENHRY and CDR2 SYGVKD. The CDR3 is 18 residues long. Trimming took 3 bases from V and 5 from J; bases not matched to a gene: 12. The CDR3 DNA is TGTGCCATCAGTGAATCCCCCGGGACAGGGGTCCAAAATGAAAAACTGTTTTTT. It translates to CAISESPGTGVQNEKLFF.

The gene calls are TRBV21-1 and TRBJ1-1; the DNA was not compared with TRBD1, the D call given in the table. TRBV21-1 is noted as a pseudogene. The CDR3 sequence is 11 residues long. The CDR3 spells CANGGRTEAFF. As DNA, the CDR3 is TGTGCCAATGGGGGCAGGACTGAAGCTTTCTTT.

Notes on this clone: At one end, the junction sequence differs from germline, possibly due to a read error. This chain uses TRBV5-4 with TRBJ2-7; perhaps TRBD2 as D (5 bases). Germline V gene sequence: CDR1 SGHNT, CDR2 YYREEE (reference sequence). This CDR3 is 13 amino acids long. The CDR3 nucleotides are TGTGCCAGCAGCCCGGACTTCTCCGACGAGCAGTACTTC. Protein sequence: CASSPDFSDEQYF. Full variable domain (rest looked up from reference TRBV5-4 and TRBJ2-7): ETGVTQSPTHLIKTRGQQVTLRCSSQSGHNTVSWYQQALGQGPQFIFQYYREEENGRGNFPPRFSGLQFPNYSSELNVNALELDDSALYLCASSPDFSDEQYFGPGTRLTVT.

This clone was seen a few times. The V and J genes are TRBV10-1 and TRBJ1-1, with D uncertain. The CDR3 is made up of 13 amino acids. CDR1 and CDR2 from the germline V gene are WNHNN and SYGVQD (reference sequence). Between the trimmed V and J ends, which lost 6 bases and 1 base, there was a span of 9 bases. This CDR3 is CASSAGKNTEAFF. CDR3 in DNA: TGCGCCAGCAGCGCCGGGAAGAACACTGAAGCTTTCTTT.

The CDR3 protein is CASTLLGQPYSGNTIYF. CDR3 in DNA: TGTGCCAGTACCCTTCTGGGACAGCCATACTCTGGAAACACCATATATTTT. This chain links TRBV19 with TRBJ1-3, with TRBD1 matching 7 bases. Germline CDR1 and CDR2: LNHDA and SQIVND (reference sequence). This CDR3 has 17 residues. Trimming cost V 7 bases and J 0 bases; bases outside gene matches: 12.

This clone showed up just once. V usage is TRBV13 and J usage is TRBJ1-1, with D possibly matching TRBD1 (5 bases). The CDR3 length is 14 residues. Trimming took off 5 bases at V and 4 bases at J, with 14 bases between the two ends. The germline V gene encodes CDR1 PRHDT and CDR2 FYEKMQ (reference sequence). CDR3 sequence reads: CASSGTYGGTEAFF. Here the CDR3 DNA reads TGTGCCAGCAGCGGGACTTATGGGGGCACTGAAGCTTTCTTT.

CDR3 bases: TGTGCCAGCAGCTTAGGAGTGTCGTTCCAAGCTTTCTTT. Translation: CASSLGVSFQAFF. The V call is TRBV7-9, the J call TRBJ1-1; D call uncertain. From germline, CDR1 is SEHNR and CDR2 FQNEAQ (reference sequence). V gave up 1 base and J gave up 9 bases, with 12 bases separating them. There are 13 residues in the CDR3.

The chain couples TRBV3-1 (or the pseudogene TRBV3-2) to TRBJ1-6; TRBD1 is a possible D gene (6 bases). The CDR3 consists of 16 residues. The germline CDR1 and CDR2 sequences are LGHDT and YNNKEL (reference sequence). Trimming pared 0 bases from V and 10 bases from J, leaving 16 bases between. The CDR3 reads CASSQDPGANGSPLHF. The CDR3 coding sequence is TGTGCCAGCAGCCAAGACCCAGGGGCAAACGGATCACCCCTCCACTTT.

The chain uses TRBV4-2 and TRBJ2-7; D is perhaps TRBD1 (6 bases). The V gene's germline CDR1 is LGHNA and CDR2 YNFKEQ. Trimming shortened V by 5 bases and J by 2 bases, and 13 bases separated the two germline ends. This CDR3 region has 14 residues. The CDR3 bases are TGTGCCAGCAGCAACAGGGTAGCAACCTACGAGCAGTACTTC. This codes for CASSNRVATYEQYF.